This T cell receptor beta chain was sequenced during a study of identical twins. MiXCR, run by TCRdb on the 5' RACE reads, gives a single entry per CDR3 protein. The table includes 550,000 to 700,000 distinct CDR3 sequences, less than 25% detected once. A few counts support this clonotype. This CDR3 has 16 amino acids. The ends lost 2 bases at V and 7 bases at J; junction bases unmatched: 8. Germline values: CDR1 MNHNS, CDR2 SASEGT. This sample was shared with a second study, whose subject was T cells expressing NK-cell markers.

The chain uses TRBV6-1 and TRBJ2-5; TRBD2 matches at 12 bases. The receptor's source is a woman aged 18-30 years in good health. What was sequenced was PBMCs. CDR3: CASSERTSGGPGTQYF. In DNA, the CDR3 is TGTGCCAGCAGTGAACGTACTAGCGGGGGGCCAGGGACCCAGTACTTC.